The clone carrying this T cell receptor beta chain was seen only once. Original processing notes: Reference gene primer amplification gave nucleated cell count estimates. Some clones are missing from TCRdb's copy, which holds only in-frame ones; the method was immunoSEQ multiplex PCR. The DNA was the basis for D and trimming; V, J and clone size are from that table. This repertoire shows over 130,000 clones, 86% found once; its top ten account for roughly 3.5%. The sample originates from a study of blood T cell repertoires in COVID-19. The overall study: Samples taken during acute and convalescent COVID-19 were collected in the United States, Italy and Spain. T cells, B-cell-depleted T cells, or PBMCs supplied cDNA or gDNA.

CDR1 is SGHAT, CDR2 FQDESV, per germline (reference sequence). CDR3 length: 15 residues. Trimming took 0 bases from V and 3 from J; bases not matched to a gene: 4. The V call is TRBV11-1, the J call TRBJ2-7, with TRBD2 matching 8 bases. The sequence was collected from a man between 65 and 80 years old with acute or convalescent COVID-19. The sequenced material came from peripheral blood. CDR3 sequence (DNA): TGTGCCAGCAGCTTAGCCCCGGGACTAGTCTACGAGCAGTACTTC. Translation gives CASSLAPGLVYEQYF.